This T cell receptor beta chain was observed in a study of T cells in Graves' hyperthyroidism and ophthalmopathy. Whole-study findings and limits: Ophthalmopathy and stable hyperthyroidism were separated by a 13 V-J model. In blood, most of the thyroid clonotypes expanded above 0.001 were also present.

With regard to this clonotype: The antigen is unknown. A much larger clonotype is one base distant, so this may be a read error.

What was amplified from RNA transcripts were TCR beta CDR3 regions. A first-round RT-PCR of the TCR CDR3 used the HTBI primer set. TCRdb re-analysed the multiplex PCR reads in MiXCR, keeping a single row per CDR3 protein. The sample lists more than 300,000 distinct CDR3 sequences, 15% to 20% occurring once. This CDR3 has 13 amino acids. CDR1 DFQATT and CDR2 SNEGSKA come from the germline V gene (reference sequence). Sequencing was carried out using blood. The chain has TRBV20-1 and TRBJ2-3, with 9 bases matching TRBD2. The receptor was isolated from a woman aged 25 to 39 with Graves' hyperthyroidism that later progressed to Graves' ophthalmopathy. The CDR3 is CGARRGLALTQYF. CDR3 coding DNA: TGCGGTGCTAGAAGGGGACTAGCCCTCACGCAGTATTTT.